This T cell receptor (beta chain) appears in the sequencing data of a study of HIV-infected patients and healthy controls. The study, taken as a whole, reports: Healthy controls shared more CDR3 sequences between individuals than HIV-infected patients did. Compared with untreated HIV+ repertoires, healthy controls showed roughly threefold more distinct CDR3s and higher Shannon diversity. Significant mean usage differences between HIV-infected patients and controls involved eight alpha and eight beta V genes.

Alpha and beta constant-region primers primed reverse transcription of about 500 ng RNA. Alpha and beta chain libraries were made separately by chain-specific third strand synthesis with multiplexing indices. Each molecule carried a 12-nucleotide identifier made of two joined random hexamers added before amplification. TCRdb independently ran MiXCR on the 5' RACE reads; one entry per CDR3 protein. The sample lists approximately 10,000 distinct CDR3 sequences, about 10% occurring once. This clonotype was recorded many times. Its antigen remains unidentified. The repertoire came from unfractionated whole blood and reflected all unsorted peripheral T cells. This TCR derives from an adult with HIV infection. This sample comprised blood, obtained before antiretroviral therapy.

The CDR3 protein is CASSLDRRWQYF. The CDR3 DNA follows: TGTGCCAGCAGCCTCGACCGCCGCTGGCAGTACTTC. The rearrangement joins TRBV7-2 to TRBJ2-7; D remains unclear. The CDR3 is made up of 12 amino acids. Trimming removed 5 bases from V and 9 bases from J, with 14 bases in between. CDR1 is SGHTA and CDR2 is FQGNSA in the germline V gene.